These 12 T cell receptor beta chains share one sample of origin, sequenced in a study of T cells in Graves' hyperthyroidism and ophthalmopathy. Researchers took RNA transcripts and amplified the TCR beta CDR3 regions from them. The TCR CDR3 was amplified in a first-round RT-PCR using the HTBI primer set. One entry per CDR3 protein, called by TCRdb with MiXCR from the multiplex PCR reads. The repertoire holds around 190,000 distinct CDR3 sequences, about 15% seen once, with 25% to 30% in the top ten. The material sequenced was blood. The receptor source for this set is a woman between 50 and 59 years old with Graves' hyperthyroidism.

This clonotype has more than one count but fewer than ten. The rearrangement joins TRBV4-1 to TRBJ2-7; TRBD2 is a possible D gene (6 bases). Per germline, CDR1 MGHRA and CDR2 YSYEKL. Trimming pared 1 base from V and 12 bases from J, leaving 28 bases between. The CDR3 loop spans 17 amino acids. CDR3: CASSQVHSIGGDTGGYF. CDR3 sequence (DNA): TGCGCCAGCAGCCAAGTCCACTCGATCGGCGGGGATACCGGCGGGTACTTC.

Many counts were recorded for this clonotype. This chain uses TRBV11-2 with TRBJ1-6, with TRBD1 matching over 11 bases. After removal of 3 bases from V and 6 bases from J, the junction contained 7 bases not matched to a gene. The germline V gene encodes CDR1 SGHAT and CDR2 FQNNGV. The CDR3 is made up of 17 amino acids. CDR3 in amino acids: CASSLGQGGGGNSPLHF. The CDR3 nucleotides are TGTGCCAGCAGCTTGGGACAGGGGGGAGGGGGTAATTCACCCCTCCACTTT.

This clonotype was counted at least ten times. The J gene is TRBJ1-5, the V gene TRBV7-9; the match to TRBD1 covers 8 bases. The trim removed 5 bases at V and 4 bases at J, leaving 7 bases unmatched. Germline lookup yields CDR1 SEHNR and CDR2 FQNEAQ (reference sequence). This CDR3 has 15 residues. CDR3 coding DNA: TGTGCCAGCAGCGCACAGGGGGATCGGAATCAGCCCCAGCATTTT. It is translated as CASSAQGDRNQPQHF.

The chain has TRBV12-3 or TRBV12-4 and TRBJ2-5, with 7 bases lining up with TRBD1. The CDR3 loop spans 15 amino acids. V lost 3 bases to trimming and J lost 0 bases; unmatched junction nucleotides: 4. The CDR3 loop reads CASSLIRGNQETQYF. The DNA of the CDR3 is TGTGCCAGCAGTTTGATCAGGGGGAACCAAGAGACCCAGTACTTC.

As regards this clonotype: Just one base apart from a much larger clone, this may be a read error. CDR3 coding DNA: TGTGCCACCGGACTAGTCAATGAGCAGTTCTTC. Translated: CATGLVNEQFF. J is TRBJ2-1 and V is TRBV12-3 or TRBV12-4; 7 nucleotides agree with TRBD2. J gave up 6 bases and V 10 bases, and 3 bases lay outside the gene matches. The length of the CDR3 is 11 residues.

This clonotype was found many times. The chain links TRBV3-1 to TRBJ2-7; D not resolved. The CDR3 extends over 13 amino acids. Looked up from germline, CDR1 is LGHDT and CDR2 is YNNKEL (reference sequence). V was pared by 0 bases and J by 5 bases, with 8 bases between. CDR3 in amino acids: CASSQEGSDEQYF. Here the CDR3 DNA reads TGTGCCAGCAGCCAAGAGGGCAGCGACGAGCAGTACTTC.

This clonotype was picked up many times. The chain carries TRBV7-6 and TRBJ2-3, with 10 nucleotides matching TRBD2. V gave up 5 bases and J gave up 1 base; unmatched junction bases: 3. The CDR3 is 15 amino acids. CDR1 SGHVS and CDR2 FNYEAQ come from the germline V gene. This chain's CDR3 is CASSVTSGGTDTQYF. CDR3 sequence (DNA): TGTGCCAGCAGCGTTACTAGCGGGGGCACAGATACGCAGTATTTT.

This chain joins TRBV2 and TRBJ2-7, with 11 bases matching TRBD1. CDR3 length: 15 residues. Germline-derived CDR1 and CDR2 are SNHLY and FYNNEI. Trimming took 6 bases from V and 3 from J; bases not matched to a gene: 7. The CDR3 loop is CASRGRDRGFYEQYF. The CDR3 bases are TGTGCCAGCAGAGGGCGGGACAGGGGGTTCTACGAGCAGTACTTC.

This clonotype was counted many times. The J gene is TRBJ1-2, the V gene TRBV5-5; D possibly corresponds to TRBD1 (6 bases). Trimming removed 1 base from V and 3 bases from J, with 13 bases in between. This CDR3 has 15 amino acids. CDR1 is SGHKS and CDR2 is YYEKEE in the germline V gene (reference sequence). The CDR3 spells CASSLLGAGDYGYTF. CDR3 sequence (DNA): TGTGCCAGCAGCTTGTTGGGGGCCGGCGACTATGGCTACACCTTC.

This clonotype was observed many times. The J gene is TRBJ2-3, the V gene TRBV5-1, with D perhaps being TRBD1 or TRBD2 (6 bases each). CDR1 and CDR2 from the germline V gene are SGHRS and YFSETQ. V dropped 0 bases and J dropped 0 bases, with 8 bases sitting between them. This CDR3 comprises 15 residues. The CDR3 DNA reads as TGCGCCAGCAGCTTGGAAGGGGGGAGCACAGATACGCAGTATTTT. Translating gives CASSLEGGSTDTQYF.

The table lists this clonotype with many counts. The gene calls are TRBV20-1 and TRBJ2-1; 8 bases line up with TRBD2. CDR1 is DFQATT and CDR2 is SNEGSKA in the germline V gene (reference sequence). The CDR3 runs to 15 residues. The V segment lost 5 bases and the J segment 6 bases; nucleotides outside the gene matches: 12. As DNA, the CDR3 is TGCAGTGCTGCGCCCCTCCGGGGGGGGGGCAATGAGCAGTTCTTC. Translated: CSAAPLRGGGNEQFF.

About this clonotype itself: A much bigger clone sits one base away, suggesting this may be a read error. J is TRBJ1-5 and V is TRBV7-9, with D possibly TRBD1 on 5 matching bases. V was trimmed by 4 bases and J by 6 bases, leaving 10 bases between them. Germline V gene sequence: CDR1 SEHNR, CDR2 FQNEAQ (reference sequence). The CDR3 runs to 13 residues. The DNA of the CDR3 is TGTGCCAGCAGCTCAGACAGTCTTCAGCCCCAGCATTTT. This translates into CASSSDSLQPQHF. Drawing the rest from reference TRBV7-9 and TRBJ1-5, the complete variable domain is DTGVSQNPRHKITKRGQNVTFRCDPISEHNRLYWYRQTLGQGPEFLTYFQNEAQLEKSRLLSDRFSAERPKGSFSTLEIQRTEQGDSAMYLCASSSDSLQPQHFGDGTRLSIL.